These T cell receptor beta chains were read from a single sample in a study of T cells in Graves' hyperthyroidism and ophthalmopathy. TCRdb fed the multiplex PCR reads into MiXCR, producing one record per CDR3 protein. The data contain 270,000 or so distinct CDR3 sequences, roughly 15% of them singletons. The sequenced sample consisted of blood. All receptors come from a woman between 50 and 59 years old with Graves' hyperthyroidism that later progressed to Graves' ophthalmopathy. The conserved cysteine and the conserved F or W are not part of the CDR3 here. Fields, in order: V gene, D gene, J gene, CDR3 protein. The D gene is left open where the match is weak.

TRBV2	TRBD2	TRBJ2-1	ASRELAGGSEQF
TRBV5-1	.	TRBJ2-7	ASSNGGANYEQY
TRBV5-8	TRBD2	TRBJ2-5	ASSQGGLAGHETQY
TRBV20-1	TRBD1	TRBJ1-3	SASDRVRGNTIY
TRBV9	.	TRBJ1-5	ASSVDGANQPQH
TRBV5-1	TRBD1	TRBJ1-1	ASSLEYQGDGTEAF
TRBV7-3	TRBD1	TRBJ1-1	ASGQGGNTEAF
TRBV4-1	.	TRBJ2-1	ASSQDGRGDNEQF
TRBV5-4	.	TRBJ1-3	ASSSRPGSGNTIY
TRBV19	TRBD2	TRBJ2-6	ASSIRASGPYSGANVLT
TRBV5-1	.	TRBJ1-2	ASSLVGGRIYGYT
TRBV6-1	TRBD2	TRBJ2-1	ASSERGGVGSYNEQF
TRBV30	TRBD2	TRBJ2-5	AWMGRGSETQY
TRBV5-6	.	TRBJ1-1	ASTRLGGAVDTEAF
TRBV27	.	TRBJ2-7	ASSLSGSYEQY
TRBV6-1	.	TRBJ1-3	ASILPRTVSGNTIY
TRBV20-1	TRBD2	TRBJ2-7	SARDSGSYLEQY
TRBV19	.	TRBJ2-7	ASSIGLASYEQY
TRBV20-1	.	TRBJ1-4	SARDIGGLGEKLF
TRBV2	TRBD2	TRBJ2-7	ASDPTSGRREQY
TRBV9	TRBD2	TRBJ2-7	ASSPDPSGRHGEQY
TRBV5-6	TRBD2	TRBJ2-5	ASRLRGGETQY
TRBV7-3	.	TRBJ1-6	ASSGWHGLEWPLH
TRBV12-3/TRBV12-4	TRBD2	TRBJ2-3	ASSGSGRADTQY
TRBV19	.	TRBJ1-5	ASRTSSRGSSNQPQH
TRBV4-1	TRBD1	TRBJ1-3	ASSQDRQGAVGNTIY
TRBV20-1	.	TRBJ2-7	SARDLIARDGSVWEQY
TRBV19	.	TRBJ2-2	ASSIATGGELF